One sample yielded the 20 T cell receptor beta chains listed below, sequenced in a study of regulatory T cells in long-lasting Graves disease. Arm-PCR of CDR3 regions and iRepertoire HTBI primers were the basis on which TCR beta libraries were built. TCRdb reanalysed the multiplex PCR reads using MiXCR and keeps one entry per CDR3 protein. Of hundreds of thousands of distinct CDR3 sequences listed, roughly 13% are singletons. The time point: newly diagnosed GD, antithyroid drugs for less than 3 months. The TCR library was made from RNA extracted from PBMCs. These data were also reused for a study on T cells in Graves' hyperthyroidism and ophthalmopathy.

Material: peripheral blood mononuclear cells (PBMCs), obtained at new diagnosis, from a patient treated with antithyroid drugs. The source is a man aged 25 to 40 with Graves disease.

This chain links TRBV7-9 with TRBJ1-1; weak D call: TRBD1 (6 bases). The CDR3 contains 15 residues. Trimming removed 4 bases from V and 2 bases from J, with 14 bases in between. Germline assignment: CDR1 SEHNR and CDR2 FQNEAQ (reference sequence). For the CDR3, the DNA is TGTGCCAGCAGCTCCCCGGACAGAAGTAACACTGAAGCTTTCTTT. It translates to CASSSPDRSNTEAFF. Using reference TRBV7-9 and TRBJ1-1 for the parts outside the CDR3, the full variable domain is DTGVSQNPRHKITKRGQNVTFRCDPISEHNRLYWYRQTLGQGPEFLTYFQNEAQLEKSRLLSDRFSAERPKGSFSTLEIQRTEQGDSAMYLCASSSPDRSNTEAFFGQGTRLTVV.

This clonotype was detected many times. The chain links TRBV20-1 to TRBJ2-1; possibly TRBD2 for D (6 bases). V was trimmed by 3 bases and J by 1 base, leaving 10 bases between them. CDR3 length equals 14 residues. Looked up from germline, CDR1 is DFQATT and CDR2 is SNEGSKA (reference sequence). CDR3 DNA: TGCAGTGCTAGCGGGAGAAGGTCCTACAATGAGCAGTTCTTC. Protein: CSASGRRSYNEQFF.

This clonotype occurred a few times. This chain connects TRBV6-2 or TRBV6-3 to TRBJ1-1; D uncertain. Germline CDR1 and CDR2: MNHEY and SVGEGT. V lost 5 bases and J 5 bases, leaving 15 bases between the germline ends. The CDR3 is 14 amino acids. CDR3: CASSLSTPRTEAFF. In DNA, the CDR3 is TGTGCCAGCAGTCTCTCCACGCCTCGGACTGAAGCTTTCTTT.

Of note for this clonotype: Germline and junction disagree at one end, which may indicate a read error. The CDR3 nucleotides are TGCGCCGGCAGCCTAACAGGGGTGGACACTGAAGCTTTCTTT. Its protein is CAGSLTGVDTEAFF. The V gene is TRBV5-1, the J gene TRBJ1-1, with 7 bases lining up with TRBD1. The CDR3 sequence is 14 residues long. CDR1 is SGHRS and CDR2 is YFSETQ in the germline V gene.

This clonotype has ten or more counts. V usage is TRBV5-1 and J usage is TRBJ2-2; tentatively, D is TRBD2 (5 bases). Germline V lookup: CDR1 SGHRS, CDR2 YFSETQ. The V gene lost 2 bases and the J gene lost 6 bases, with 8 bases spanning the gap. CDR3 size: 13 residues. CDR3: CASSFRGSGELFF. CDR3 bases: TGCGCCAGCAGCTTTCGGGGATCCGGGGAGCTGTTTTTT.

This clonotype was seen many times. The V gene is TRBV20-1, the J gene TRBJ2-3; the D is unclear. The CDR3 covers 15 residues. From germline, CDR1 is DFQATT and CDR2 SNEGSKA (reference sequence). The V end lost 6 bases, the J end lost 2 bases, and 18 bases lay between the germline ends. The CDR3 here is CSASRWQSLTDTQYF. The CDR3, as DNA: TGCAGTGCCAGCCGCTGGCAGTCGCTCACAGATACGCAGTATTTT.

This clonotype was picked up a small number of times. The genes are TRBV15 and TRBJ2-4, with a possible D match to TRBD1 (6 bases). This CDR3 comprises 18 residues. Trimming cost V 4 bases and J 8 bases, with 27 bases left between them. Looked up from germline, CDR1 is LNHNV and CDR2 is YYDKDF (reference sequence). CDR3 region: CATSIPPRFGGDVDIQYF. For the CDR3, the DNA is TGTGCCACCAGCATCCCGCCTAGATTTGGGGGCGATGTGGACATTCAGTACTTC.

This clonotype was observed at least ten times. In DNA form, the CDR3 reads TGTGCCAGCTCACTTGTGCAGGACAATGAGCAGTTCTTC. As protein: CASSLVQDNEQFF. The chain has TRBV18 and TRBJ2-1; D gene unclear. The CDR3 totals 13 residues. Between the trimmed V and J ends, which lost 4 bases and 5 bases, there was a span of 9 bases. Per germline, CDR1 KGHSH and CDR2 LQKENI. Looking up the rest from reference TRBV18 and TRBJ2-1 gives the full variable domain: NAGVMQNPRHLVRRRGQEARLRCSPMKGHSHVYWYRQLPEEGLKFMVYLQKENIIDESGMPKERFSAEFPKEGPSILRIQQVVRGDSAAYFCASSLVQDNEQFFGPGTRLTVL.

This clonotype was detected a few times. CDR3 sequence reads: CASSYRATGTSDYEQYF. Written as DNA, the CDR3 is TGTGCCAGCAGCTATAGAGCGACCGGGACTAGCGACTACGAGCAGTACTTC. This chain joins TRBV14 and TRBJ2-7, with 10 bases that match TRBD2. Germline V gives CDR1 SGHDN, CDR2 FVKESK. Trimming removed 5 bases from V and 3 bases from J; junction bases left unmatched: 13. This CDR3 has 17 amino acids.

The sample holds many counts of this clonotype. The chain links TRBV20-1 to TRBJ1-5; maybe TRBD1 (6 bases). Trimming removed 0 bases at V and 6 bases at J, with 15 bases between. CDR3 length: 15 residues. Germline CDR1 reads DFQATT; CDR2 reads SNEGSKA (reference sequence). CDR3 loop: CSARDGGAIGQPQHF. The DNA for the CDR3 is TGCAGTGCTAGAGATGGGGGGGCGATTGGTCAGCCCCAGCATTTT.

This CDR3 is CASSSGETRSYNEQFF. CDR3 bases: TGTGCCAGCAGTAGTGGAGAGACTAGATCCTACAATGAGCAGTTCTTC. The rearrangement links TRBV28 to TRBJ2-1, with a weak D call TRBD2 (6 bases). V was shortened by 5 bases and J by 1 base, with 15 bases between the two germline ends. In germline, CDR1 is MDHEN, CDR2 SYDVKM. This CDR3 contains 16 residues.

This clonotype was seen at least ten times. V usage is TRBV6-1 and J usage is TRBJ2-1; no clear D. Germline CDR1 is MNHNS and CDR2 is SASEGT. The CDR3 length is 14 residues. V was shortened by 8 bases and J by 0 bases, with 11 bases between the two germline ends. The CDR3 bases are TGTGCCAGCGGCCTGACTCCCTCCTACAATGAGCAGTTCTTC. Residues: CASGLTPSYNEQFF.

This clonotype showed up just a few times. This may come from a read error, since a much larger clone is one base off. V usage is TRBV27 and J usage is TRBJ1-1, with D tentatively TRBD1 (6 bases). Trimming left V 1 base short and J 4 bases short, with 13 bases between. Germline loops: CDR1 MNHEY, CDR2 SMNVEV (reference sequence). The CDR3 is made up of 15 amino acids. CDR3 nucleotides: TGTGCCAGCAGTTTATACGGGGGGCAGAGCACTGAAGCTTTCTTT. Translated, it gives CASSLYGGQSTEAFF.

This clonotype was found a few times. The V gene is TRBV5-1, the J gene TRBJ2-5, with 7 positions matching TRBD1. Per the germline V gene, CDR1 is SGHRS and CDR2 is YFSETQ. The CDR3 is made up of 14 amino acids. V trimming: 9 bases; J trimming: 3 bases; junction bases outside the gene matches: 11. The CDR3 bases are TGCGCCACCACCCTAACAGGGGCGGAAGAGACCCAGTACTTC. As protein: CATTLTGAEETQYF.

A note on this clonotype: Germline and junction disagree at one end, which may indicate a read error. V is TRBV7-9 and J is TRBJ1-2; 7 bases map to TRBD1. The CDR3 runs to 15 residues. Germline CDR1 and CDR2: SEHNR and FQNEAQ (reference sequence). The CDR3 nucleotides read TGTGCCAGCAACTTAACAGCGGGACAGACCTATGGCTACACCTTC. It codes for CASNLTAGQTYGYTF.

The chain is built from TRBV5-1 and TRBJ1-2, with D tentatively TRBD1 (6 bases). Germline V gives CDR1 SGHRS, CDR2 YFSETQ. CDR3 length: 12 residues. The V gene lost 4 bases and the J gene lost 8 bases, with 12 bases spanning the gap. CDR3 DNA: TGCGCCAGCAGCCCCGGACAGCGGGGCTACACCTTC. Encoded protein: CASSPGQRGYTF.

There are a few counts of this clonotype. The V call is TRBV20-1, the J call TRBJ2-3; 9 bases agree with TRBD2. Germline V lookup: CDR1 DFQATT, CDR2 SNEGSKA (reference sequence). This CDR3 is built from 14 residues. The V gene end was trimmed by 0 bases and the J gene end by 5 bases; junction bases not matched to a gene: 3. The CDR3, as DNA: TGCAGTGCTAGAGATCCAGCGGGAGGAGATACGCAGTATTTT. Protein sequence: CSARDPAGGDTQYF.

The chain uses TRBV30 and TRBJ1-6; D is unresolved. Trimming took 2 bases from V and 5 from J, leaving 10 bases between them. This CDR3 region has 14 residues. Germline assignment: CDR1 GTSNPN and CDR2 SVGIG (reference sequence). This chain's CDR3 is CAWSWGYNNSPLHF. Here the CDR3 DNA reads TGTGCCTGGAGTTGGGGTTACAATAATTCACCCCTCCACTTT.

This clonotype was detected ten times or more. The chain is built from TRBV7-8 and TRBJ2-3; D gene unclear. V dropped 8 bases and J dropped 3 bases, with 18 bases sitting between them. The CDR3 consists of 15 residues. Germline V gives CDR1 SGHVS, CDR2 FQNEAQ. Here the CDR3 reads CASRNKRFQTDTQYF. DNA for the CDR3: TGTGCCAGCCGCAACAAGCGATTTCAGACAGATACGCAGTATTTT.

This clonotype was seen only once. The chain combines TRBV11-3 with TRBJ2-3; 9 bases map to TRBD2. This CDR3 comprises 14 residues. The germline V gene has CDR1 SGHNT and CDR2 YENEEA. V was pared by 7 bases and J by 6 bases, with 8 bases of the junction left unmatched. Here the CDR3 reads CASKSSGRGDTQYF. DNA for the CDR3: TGTGCCAGCAAGAGTAGCGGGAGAGGGGATACGCAGTATTTT.